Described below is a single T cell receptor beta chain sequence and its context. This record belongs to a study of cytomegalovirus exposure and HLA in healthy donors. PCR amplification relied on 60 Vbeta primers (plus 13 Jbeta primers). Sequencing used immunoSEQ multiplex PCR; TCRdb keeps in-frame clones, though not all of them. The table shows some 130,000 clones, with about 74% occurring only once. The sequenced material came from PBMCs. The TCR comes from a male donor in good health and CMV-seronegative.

This CDR3 reads CASSTGHQMNTEAFF. Here the CDR3 DNA reads TGTGCCAGCAGCACGGGACACCAGATGAACACTGAAGCTTTCTTT. The chain employs TRBV7-2 and TRBJ1-1; TRBD1 might be the D (6 bases). The CDR3 is 15 amino acids. Germline CDR1 and CDR2: SGHTA and FQGNSA. V lost 5 bases and J 0 bases, leaving 13 bases between the germline ends.